This is a list of T cell receptor beta chains from one sample in a study of sequential checkpoint blockade in melanoma. The method was immunoSEQ multiplex PCR; TCRdb's version includes in-frame clones alone and lacks a portion of them. The repertoire holds about 29,000 clones, with 60% to 80% as singletons. This sample comprised CD8+ T cells sorted from blood (inferred from file names), obtained from a patient given nivolumab and ipilimumab in sequence. The source is a human donor with melanoma. CDR3s include the opening cysteine and the closing phenylalanine or tryptophan. The order of the fields is J gene, clone size, V gene, D gene, CDR3 DNA, CDR3 protein. D genes are given only for firm matches. Clone size is not always given. Where it is, it says once, few, many or a class for expanded clones.

TRBJ1-3 | - | TRBV9 | TRBD1 | TGTGCCAGCAGCAGGACAGGATATGGAAACACCATATATTTT | CASSRTGYGNTIYF
TRBJ2-3 | - | TRBV4-2 | TRBD2 | TGTGCCAGCAGCCAAGATCAGGGCGGGGGGGCAGATACGCAGTATTTT | CASSQDQGGGADTQYF
TRBJ1-1 | - | TRBV7-9 | TRBD1 | TGTGCCAGCAGCTCCCCCCGGGACAGCAACACTGAAGCTTTCTTT | CASSSPRDSNTEAFF
TRBJ1-4 | - | TRBV5-1 | - | TGCGCCAGCAGCTTGGTGGCGGGGAGGGAACTGTTTTTT | CASSLVAGRELFF
TRBJ2-3 | once | TRBV9 | - | TGTGCCAGCAGCGAGACAACAGATACGCAGTATTTT | CASSETTDTQYF
TRBJ2-3 | - | TRBV7-9 | - | TGTGCCAGCAGCACCCTGGGGAGTTTAAATACGCAGTATTTT | CASSTLGSLNTQYF
TRBJ1-6 | - | TRBV19 | - | TGTGCCAGTAGTATAGCAGGTTCCTATAATTCACCCCTCCACTTT | CASSIAGSYNSPLHF
TRBJ2-7 | - | TRBV11-2 | TRBD2 | TGTGCCAGCAGCTTCGGACTAGCGGGGGGATCCTATCACGAGCAGTACTTC | CASSFGLAGGSYHEQYF
TRBJ1-5 | - | TRBV5-5 | - | TGTGCCAGCAGCTTTTTACCCGGTCAGCCCCAGCATTTT | CASSFLPGQPQHF
TRBJ1-2 | - | TRBV25-1 | - | TGTGCCAGCATGGGGGCAGGGTATGGCTACACCTTC | CASMGAGYGYTF
TRBJ1-1 | - | TRBV9 | - | TGTGCCAGCAGCGTAGGGGCAGGGAAGTTCATGAACACTGAAGCTTTCTTT | CASSVGAGKFMNTEAFF
TRBJ2-7 | - | TRBV7-9 | - | TGCGCCAGCAGCCAAGAAGTCCGTGGAGCTCCCTCCGACGAGCAGTACTTC | CASSQEVRGAPSDEQYF
TRBJ2-7 | - | TRBV4-1 | TRBD2 | TGCGCCAGCAGCCCCATACTAGCGGGAGCTTACGAGCAGTACTTC | CASSPILAGAYEQYF
TRBJ2-5 | - | TRBV9 | TRBD2 | TGTGCCAGCAGCCCCCCTAGCGGGAGTGGGACCCAGTACTTC | CASSPPSGSGTQYF
TRBJ1-6 | - | TRBV4-3 | - | TGCGCCAGCAGCCAAGATTCGGCGGGGCAGGGTAATAATTCACCCCTCCACTTT | CASSQDSAGQGNNSPLHF
TRBJ2-7 | - | TRBV5-8 | TRBD1 | TGTGCCAGCCAAACCTACCGGGACAGGGCTTACGAGCAGTACTTC | CASQTYRDRAYEQYF
TRBJ2-7 | - | TRBV4-3 | - | TGCGCCAGCAGCGCCGGAGGAACTTACGAGCAGTACTTC | CASSAGGTYEQYF
TRBJ1-2 | - | TRBV4-1 | - | TGCGCCAGCAGCCAAGGCGGGGGAGGGGGCTACACCTTC | CASSQGGGGGYTF
TRBJ2-5 | - | TRBV7-6 | TRBD2 | TGTGCCAGCAGCTTATCAATCCCCCCCGGGAGGAGCGAGCAAGAGACCCAGTACTTC | CASSLSIPPGRSEQETQYF
TRBJ1-1 | - | TRBV27 | - | TGTGCCAGCAGTTTATCGGGGCTCCCACTGGGGACTGAAGCTTTCTTT | CASSLSGLPLGTEAFF
TRBJ2-1 | - | TRBV4-1 | TRBD1 | TGCGCCAGCAGCCAAGGGACAGGGGGTTATCCGTACAATGAGCAGTTCTTC | CASSQGTGGYPYNEQFF
TRBJ1-2 | - | TRBV5-1 | - | TGCGCCAGCAGCTTGGGCGGCTATGGCTACACCTTC | CASSLGGYGYTF
TRBJ2-1 | - | TRBV11-3 | TRBD2 | TGTGCCAGCAGCCGTCTAGCGGGAGGATCCTACAATGAGCAGTTCTTC | CASSRLAGGSYNEQFF
TRBJ2-2 | - | TRBV30 | TRBD1 | TGTGCCTGGAGTTTACCGGGACAGGGCCTAGCCACCGGGGAGCTGTTTTTT | CAWSLPGQGLATGELFF
TRBJ1-1 | - | TRBV9 | - | TGTGCCAGCAGCGTACGGGATATGAACACTGAAGCTTTCTTT | CASSVRDMNTEAFF
TRBJ1-2 | once | TRBV19 | - | TGTGCCAGCCGGGGTTATGGCTACACCTTC | CASRGYGYTF
TRBJ2-3 | - | TRBV7-3 | TRBD2 | TGTGCCAGCAGCCCTGGGACTAGCGGAAGCACAGATACGCAGTATTTT | CASSPGTSGSTDTQYF
TRBJ2-7 | - | TRBV7-2 | - | TGTGCCAGCAGCTTTGGGCAGGGCTACGAGCAGTACTTC | CASSFGQGYEQYF
TRBJ2-1 | few | TRBV19 | - | TGTGCCAGTAGTATCGGGATCCCGGGCAATGAGCAGTTCTTC | CASSIGIPGNEQFF
TRBJ2-4 | - | TRBV27 | TRBD1 | TGTGCCAGCAGTAGCGGGACAGGGGGCACGAACATTCAGTACTTC | CASSSGTGGTNIQYF
TRBJ1-3 | - | TRBV19 | - | TGTGCCAGTAGTATAGCCAGGCCCTCTGGAAACACCATATATTTT | CASSIARPSGNTIYF
TRBJ2-5 | - | TRBV7-6 | - | TGTGCCAGCAGCCCCCAGGGGATGGAGACCCAGTACTTC | CASSPQGMETQYF
TRBJ2-7 | - | TRBV14 | TRBD2 | TGTGCCAGCAGCCCGGAGGGACTAGCGGGAGACGAGCAGTACTTC | CASSPEGLAGDEQYF
TRBJ2-7 | - | TRBV4-2 | TRBD2 | TGTGCCAGCAGCCACCAAGGGCACGCGGGAGGGCCCGCCTACGAGCAGTACTTC | CASSHQGHAGGPAYEQYF
TRBJ2-7 | - | TRBV29-1 | TRBD1 | TGCAGCGTCGACCCTGGGACAGGCTCCTACGAGCAGTACTTC | CSVDPGTGSYEQYF
TRBJ2-2 | once | TRBV5-1 | TRBD2 | TGCGCCAGCAGCTTAACCTCGGGGGGCACCGGGGAGCTGTTTTTT | CASSLTSGGTGELFF
TRBJ2-7 | few | TRBV27 | - | TGTGCCAGCAGTCCCGGAGGGCCCTACGAGCAGTACTTC | CASSPGGPYEQYF
TRBJ2-6 | - | TRBV27 | TRBD1 | TGTGCCAGCAGTTTACCGCCCCTGGGACAGATCACAATCTCTGGGGCCAACGTCCTGACTTTC | CASSLPPLGQITISGANVLTF
TRBJ1-2 | - | TRBV19 | - | TGTGCCAGTAGTATAGCCCAGGCCGCCTATGGCTACACCTTC | CASSIAQAAYGYTF
TRBJ2-7 | - | TRBV2 | - | TGTGCCAGCAGTGCAGGGGCTGACTACGAGCAGTACTTC | CASSAGADYEQYF
TRBJ2-7 | - | TRBV27 | TRBD2 | TGTGCCAGCAGTTTACTAGCGGGGTTACACTACGAGCAGTACTTC | CASSLLAGLHYEQYF
TRBJ2-7 | - | TRBV6-1 | TRBD1 | TGTGCCAGCAGTGAAAAGTGGAGAGACAGGGGGCCAAAGACCTCTTACGAGCAGTACTTC | CASSEKWRDRGPKTSYEQYF
TRBJ2-7 | - | TRBV6-1 | TRBD2 | TGTGCCAGCAGTGAACCGACTAGCGGGGTCTACGAGCAGTACTTC | CASSEPTSGVYEQYF
TRBJ1-4 | - | TRBV19 | - | TGTGCCAGTAGTATAGGGGCCGAAGAAAAACTGTTTTTT | CASSIGAEEKLFF
TRBJ1-2 | - | TRBV25-1 | TRBD1 | TGTGCCAGCAGTGAATTGCAGGGGCGGGACAGGGGCTACACCTTC | CASSELQGRDRGYTF
TRBJ2-5 | - | TRBV12-5 | - | TGTGCTAGTGGTCCGGGAGACCGGTGGGAGACCCAGTACTTC | CASGPGDRWETQYF
TRBJ2-2 | - | TRBV27 | TRBD2 | TGTGCCAGCAGTTTAGGGGGAGGGGCGGCCGGGGAGCTGTTTTTT | CASSLGGGAAGELFF
TRBJ2-1 | - | TRBV7-3 | - | TGTGCCAGCAGCTTAAGTATTAACTCCTACAATGAGCAGTTCTTC | CASSLSINSYNEQFF
TRBJ2-1 | - | TRBV5-8 | TRBD1 | TGTGCCAGCAGCTCCGGGACAGGGCCTCAGGGGGAGCAGTTCTTC | CASSSGTGPQGEQFF
TRBJ1-4 | few | TRBV19 | - | TGTGCCAGTAGTGACCGGGACACAACAACTAATGAAAAACTGTTTTTT | CASSDRDTTTNEKLFF
TRBJ2-1 | few | TRBV7-9 | TRBD2 | TGTGCCAGCAGCTTAGTTCTACTAGCGCTTTACAATGAGCAGTTCTTC | CASSLVLLALYNEQFF
TRBJ2-5 | - | TRBV7-2 | TRBD2 | TGTGCCAGCAGCTCTCCCGAGACTAGCGGGAGGGAAGAGACCCAGTACTTC | CASSSPETSGREETQYF
TRBJ1-1 | - | TRBV19 | - | TGTGCCAGTTATCAGGGGCCTGAAGCTTTCTTT | CASYQGPEAFF
TRBJ2-7 | once | TRBV5-4 | TRBD2 | TGTGCCAGCAGCTTGTCGCTAGCGGCCTACGAGCAGTACTTC | CASSLSLAAYEQYF
TRBJ1-1 | - | TRBV29-1 | - | TGCAGCGCCCAAGACAGCCTCACTGAAGCTTTCTTT | CSAQDSLTEAFF
TRBJ2-7 | once | TRBV2 | - | TGTGCCAGCAGTGAATGGCAAGGGGTCTACGAGCAGTACTTC | CASSEWQGVYEQYF
TRBJ2-6 | - | TRBV19 | - | TGTGCCAGTAGTCGACCGGGGGACGGAGGCTCTGGGGCCAACGTCCTGACTTTC | CASSRPGDGGSGANVLTF
TRBJ2-3 | - | TRBV9 | - | TGTGCCAGCAGCCCTGTTTGGAGGGCCGGGGATACGCAGTATTTT | CASSPVWRAGDTQYF
TRBJ2-1 | - | TRBV5-1 | TRBD2 | TGCGCCAGCAGCTTGTCACTAGCGGGAGTCGCCTACAATGAGCAGTTCTTC | CASSLSLAGVAYNEQFF